Sequencing of this TCR beta chain was carried out in a study of cytomegalovirus exposure and HLA in healthy donors. In the PCR, 60 Vbeta and 13 Jbeta primers were used. Sequenced by immunoSEQ multiplex PCR; TCRdb stores in-frame clones only, minus some. The data show 80,000 to 130,000 clones, 75% to 85% seen once. Whole-study findings and limits: In vitro experiments confirmed that three CMV-associated chains were specific for CMV antigens. The study designated 150 or so TCR beta chains cytomegalovirus-associated.

The CDR3 has 11 residues. V gave up 3 bases and J gave up 6 bases, with 7 bases separating them. Germline CDR1 DFQATT, CDR2 SNEGSKA (reference sequence). A word on this clone: Its antigen is not identified.

The rearrangement links TRBV20-1 to TRBJ2-3; tentative D call: TRBD2 (6 bases). The TCR comes from a woman aged 50 to 60 in good health and CMV-seropositive. The specimen was PBMCs. The DNA of the CDR3 is TGCAGTGCTAGCGGGAGCGATACGCAGTATTTT. It specifies CSASGSDTQYF.